Shown below are 23 T cell receptor beta chains from a single sample sequenced in a study of T cell changes during pregnancy in multiple sclerosis. TCRdb keeps only in-frame clones here, not all; method: immunoSEQ multiplex PCR. The table records tens of thousands of clones, around 94% of them present only once. Here the sequenced sample was peripheral blood, taken in the third trimester of pregnancy. The receptors originated from a female donor with multiple sclerosis, enrolled in a pregnancy study.

This clone was counted once. The rearrangement uses TRBV19 and TRBJ2-3, with 12 bases lining up with TRBD1. Germline assignment: CDR1 LNHDA and CDR2 SQIVND (reference sequence). V was pared by 6 bases and J by 2 bases, with 6 bases of the junction left unmatched. The CDR3 has 16 residues. The CDR3 DNA reads TGTGCCAGTAGCTGGGGACAGGGGGCGCCCACAGATACGCAGTATTTT. Translating gives CASSWGQGAPTDTQYF. Full variable domain (rest looked up from reference TRBV19 and TRBJ2-3): DGGITQSPKYLFRKEGQNVTLSCEQNLNHDAMYWYRQDPGQGLRLIYYSQIVNDFQKGDIAEGYSVSREKKESFPLTVTSAQKNPTAFYLCASSWGQGAPTDTQYFGPGTRLTVL.

The rearrangement links TRBV7-6 to TRBJ2-7; TRBD1 matches at 9 bases. The CDR3 consists of 15 residues. The junction had 3 bases not matched to a gene; V was cut back by 1 base and J by 2 bases. Germline CDR1 and CDR2: SGHVS and FNYEAQ. In nucleotides, the CDR3 is TGTGCCAGCAGCTTAGGGGACAGGGACCCCTACGAGCAGTACTTC. It specifies CASSLGDRDPYEQYF. The variable domain in full, with the rest retrieved from reference TRBV7-6 and TRBJ2-7, is GAGVSQSPRYKVTKRGQDVALRCDPISGHVSLYWYRQALGQGPEFLTYFNYEAQQDKSGLPNDRFSAERPEGSISTLTIQRTEQRDSAMYRCASSLGDRDPYEQYFGPGTRLTVT.

The V and J genes are TRBV18 and TRBJ1-4; perhaps TRBD1 as D (6 bases). Between the trimmed V and J ends, which lost 2 bases and 8 bases, there was a span of 12 bases. Germline lookup yields CDR1 KGHSH and CDR2 LQKENI. CDR3 size: 14 residues. CDR3 coding DNA: TGTGCCAGCTCACCAACGACAGGACAGGAAAAACTGTTTTTT. Protein: CASSPTTGQEKLFF.

The rearrangement links TRBV5-1 to TRBJ1-4; 10 positions match TRBD1. Losses at the gene ends were 6 bases for V and 5 bases for J; bases not matched to a gene: 4. This CDR3 has 14 residues. Germline assignment: CDR1 SGHRS and CDR2 YFSETQ. The CDR3 sequence: CASTATGGNEKLFF. CDR3 DNA: TGCGCCAGCACCGCGACAGGGGGCAATGAAAAACTGTTTTTT. The variable domain in full, completed from reference TRBV5-1 and TRBJ1-4, reads KAGVTQTPRYLIKTRGQQVTLSCSPISGHRSVSWYQQTPGQGLQFLFEYFSETQRNKGNFPGRFSGRQFSNSRSEMNVSTLELGDSALYLCASTATGGNEKLFFGSGTQLSVL.

The gene calls are TRBV6-5 and TRBJ2-3; D is uncertain. The CDR3 is 14 residues long. Trimming stripped 4 bases from V and 2 bases from J, with 10 bases between. Germline V gene sequence: CDR1 MNHEY, CDR2 SVGAGI. The CDR3 DNA reads TGTGCCAGCAGTTTTAGACTTTACACAGATACGCAGTATTTT. Translation: CASSFRLYTDTQYF.

The V and J genes are TRBV19 and TRBJ2-1, with a tentative D call TRBD2 (5 bases). V lost 3 bases and J 0 bases, leaving 12 bases between the germline ends. This CDR3 comprises 16 residues. CDR1 and CDR2 (germline): LNHDA, SQIVND (reference sequence). DNA for the CDR3: TGTGCCAGTAGTATCCTGACTACCGGCTCCTACAATGAGCAGTTCTTC. Translated: CASSILTTGSYNEQFF.

Worth noting for this clone: Different DNA sequences within this sample yield the same CDR3. The CDR3 spells CASSLDRARSYEQYF. DNA for the CDR3: TGTGCCAGCAGCTTAGACAGGGCGCGCTCCTACGAGCAGTACTTC. This chain joins TRBV7-2 and TRBJ2-7, with a tentative D call TRBD1 (6 bases). V shed 1 base and J shed 0 bases, with 10 bases lying between them. The CDR3 totals 15 residues. Germline assignment: CDR1 SGHTA and CDR2 FQGNSA.

The genes are TRBV7-9 and TRBJ1-2, with D tentatively TRBD1 (5 bases). The V end lost 5 bases, the J end lost 5 bases, and 15 bases lay between the germline ends. The CDR3 is 14 amino acids. Looked up from germline, CDR1 is SEHNR and CDR2 is FQNEAQ (reference sequence). This CDR3 is CASSPPQDAYGYTF. The CDR3 nucleotides read TGTGCCAGCAGCCCCCCACAGGACGCATATGGCTACACCTTC. Looking up the rest from reference TRBV7-9 and TRBJ1-2 gives the full variable domain: DTGVSQNPRHKITKRGQNVTFRCDPISEHNRLYWYRQTLGQGPEFLTYFQNEAQLEKSRLLSDRFSAERPKGSFSTLEIQRTEQGDSAMYLCASSPPQDAYGYTFGSGTRLTVV.

The genes are TRBV5-1 and TRBJ2-3; 12 bases fit TRBD2. Unmatched junction bases numbered 6, after V lost 4 bases and J lost 0 bases. The germline V gene has CDR1 SGHRS and CDR2 YFSETQ. This CDR3 spans 17 amino acids. The CDR3 loop reads CASSPRLAGASTDTQYF. CDR3 coding DNA: TGCGCCAGCAGCCCTAGACTAGCGGGGGCTAGCACAGATACGCAGTATTTT.

The chain links TRBV5-1 to TRBJ1-1; 11 nucleotides align to TRBD1. Germline V gene sequence: CDR1 SGHRS, CDR2 YFSETQ. J gave up 4 bases and V 4 bases, and 9 bases lay outside the gene matches. CDR3 size: 16 residues. CDR3 sequence reads: CASSGRRTGGATEAFF. CDR3 DNA sequence: TGCGCCAGCAGCGGCCGGAGGACAGGGGGCGCCACTGAAGCTTTCTTT.

The chain employs TRBV7-7 and TRBJ1-1; unclear D gene. The length of the CDR3 is 17 residues. Trimming cost V 5 bases and J 5 bases, with 24 bases left between them. The V gene's germline CDR1 is SSHAT and CDR2 FNYEAQ (reference sequence). The CDR3 is CASSPPTYPGRGTEAFF. CDR3 nucleotides: TGTGCCAGCAGCCCGCCCACATACCCAGGAAGAGGGACTGAAGCTTTCTTT.

The rearrangement links TRBV5-1 to TRBJ2-2; 8 bases map to TRBD1. The CDR3 length is 16 residues. The J segment lost 4 bases and the V segment lost 4 bases, leaving 9 bases of the junction unmatched. CDR1 is SGHRS and CDR2 is YFSETQ in the germline V gene. The CDR3 region is CASSPSGQVVTGELFF. Written as DNA, the CDR3 is TGCGCCAGCAGCCCGTCGGGACAGGTTGTCACCGGGGAGCTGTTTTTT. Using reference TRBV5-1 and TRBJ2-2 for the parts outside the CDR3, the full variable domain is KAGVTQTPRYLIKTRGQQVTLSCSPISGHRSVSWYQQTPGQGLQFLFEYFSETQRNKGNFPGRFSGRQFSNSRSEMNVSTLELGDSALYLCASSPSGQVVTGELFFGEGSRLTVL.

This clone was detected only once. The rearrangement joins TRBV19 to TRBJ2-2; tentative D call: TRBD2 (6 bases). The CDR3 runs 16 residues. The V end was cut by 5 bases, the J end by 3 bases, with 16 bases between. CDR1 and CDR2 from the germline V gene are LNHDA and SQIVND (reference sequence). CDR3 sequence reads: CASSQRGGTDTGELFF. The CDR3 nucleotides are TGTGCCAGTAGTCAAAGGGGAGGTACAGACACCGGGGAGCTGTTTTTT.

The gene calls are TRBV5-4 and TRBJ1-3; 9 bases are a match to TRBD1. Losses at the gene ends were 2 bases for V and 7 bases for J; bases not matched to a gene: 7. The CDR3 contains 15 residues. The germline V gene has CDR1 SGHNT and CDR2 YYREEE (reference sequence). The CDR3 sequence: CASSLPGQGVNTIYF. The CDR3 nucleotides read TGTGCCAGCAGCTTACCGGGACAGGGAGTCAACACCATATATTTT.

This clone appeared once. The chain combines TRBV27 with TRBJ2-7, with a possible D match to TRBD1 (6 bases). The germline V gene encodes CDR1 MNHEY and CDR2 SMNVEV (reference sequence). The CDR3 has 14 residues. V lost 6 bases and J lost 6, with 18 bases in between. CDR3 sequence (DNA): TGTGCCAGCAGCCGCCTGGCAGGGGCAGGCGAGCAGTACTTC. This translates into CASSRLAGAGEQYF.

CDR3 in DNA: TGTGCCTGGGAGGGATCTTCAGGGCCCCAGCATTTT. It codes for CAWEGSSGPQHF. This chain connects TRBV30 to TRBJ1-5; D remains unclear. Germline V gene lookup returns CDR1 GTSNPN and CDR2 SVGIG (reference sequence). Deletions cut 5 bases from V and 9 bases from J, with 14 bases between. CDR3 length: 12 amino acids.

The chain is built from TRBV28 and TRBJ2-7; 9 bases fit TRBD2. Looked up from germline, CDR1 is MDHEN and CDR2 is SYDVKM. This CDR3 has 15 amino acids. Unmatched junction bases numbered 5, after V lost 5 bases and J lost 0 bases. CDR3 sequence (DNA): TGTGCCAGCAGTGAAGCGGGAGGCCCCTCCTACGAGCAGTACTTC. As protein: CASSEAGGPSYEQYF.

The rearrangement uses TRBV5-1 and TRBJ2-1; D may be TRBD1 (6 bases). Germline CDR1 is SGHRS and CDR2 is YFSETQ. Trimming cost V 0 bases and J 15 bases, with 22 bases left between them. The CDR3 runs to 15 residues. DNA of the CDR3: TGCGCCAGCAGCTTGGGGGATCAGGGGAATTCAGAGGCGTTCTTC. Protein sequence: CASSLGDQGNSEAFF.

This chain links TRBV18 with TRBJ2-2; 10 positions match TRBD2. Germline assignment: CDR1 KGHSH and CDR2 LQKENI. V shed 1 base and J 5 bases; nucleotides not matched to a gene: 4. The CDR3 spans 16 residues. The CDR3 DNA is TGTGCCAGCTCACCACTGTCTAGCGGGAGTACCGGGGAGCTGTTTTTT. Its protein is CASSPLSSGSTGELFF.

The chain carries TRBV19 and TRBJ1-4; D gene unclear. The CDR3 has 15 residues. Trimming stripped 5 bases from V and 0 bases from J, with 10 bases between. Germline lookup yields CDR1 LNHDA and CDR2 SQIVND (reference sequence). The CDR3 DNA reads as TGTGCCAGTAGTCTGCAGGCGACAACTAATGAAAAACTGTTTTTT. It codes for CASSLQATTNEKLFF.

V gene TRBV28 combines with J gene TRBJ2-2, with 7 bases aligning to TRBD1. The trim removed 4 bases at V and 6 bases at J, leaving 8 bases unmatched. This CDR3 contains 15 residues. Germline V gene data show CDR1 as MDHEN and CDR2 as SYDVKM. The CDR3 is CASSYDRVGAGELFF. The CDR3 DNA follows: TGTGCCAGCAGTTACGACAGGGTAGGGGCCGGGGAGCTGTTTTTT.

The chain employs TRBV28 and TRBJ1-5; D is possibly TRBD1 (5 bases). Trimming pared 7 bases from V and 4 bases from J, leaving 14 bases between. The CDR3 is 14 residues long. Germline values: CDR1 MDHEN, CDR2 SYDVKM. The CDR3 sequence is CASTLPDRNQPQHF. The CDR3 DNA reads as TGTGCCAGCACCCTGCCAGACAGAAATCAGCCCCAGCATTTT. Full variable domain (rest looked up from reference TRBV28 and TRBJ1-5): DVKVTQSSRYLVKRTGEKVFLECVQDMDHENMFWYRQDPGLGLRLIYFSYDVKMKEKGDIPEGYSVSREKKERFSLILESASTNQTSMYLCASTLPDRNQPQHFGDGTRLSIL.

The rearrangement uses TRBV19 and TRBJ2-3, with a possible D match to TRBD2 (6 bases). This CDR3 comprises 15 residues. V shed 1 base and J shed 1 base, with 9 bases lying between them. The germline V gene has CDR1 LNHDA and CDR2 SQIVND (reference sequence). The CDR3 region has the DNA TGTGCCAGTAGTATAGGCGCTAGCGGCACAGATACGCAGTATTTT. Translating gives CASSIGASGTDTQYF. The variable domain in full, completed from reference TRBV19 and TRBJ2-3, reads DGGITQSPKYLFRKEGQNVTLSCEQNLNHDAMYWYRQDPGQGLRLIYYSQIVNDFQKGDIAEGYSVSREKKESFPLTVTSAQKNPTAFYLCASSIGASGTDTQYFGPGTRLTVL.